The 22 T cell receptor beta chains below come from one sample, sequenced in a study of regulatory T cells in long-lasting Graves disease. For TCR beta, libraries came from iRepertoire HTBI primers and Arm-PCR of CDR3 regions. TCRdb reprocessed the multiplex PCR reads with MiXCR, giving one entry per CDR3 protein. This table holds about 470,000 distinct CDR3 sequences, 15% found once. Time point noted: newly diagnosed GD, antithyroid drugs for less than 3 months. Scientists built the TCR library using RNA that was extracted from PBMCs. These data were also filed under a second study, of T cells in Graves' hyperthyroidism and ophthalmopathy.

The sample consisted of peripheral blood mononuclear cells (PBMCs), taken at new diagnosis, from a patient treated with antithyroid drugs. The receptor set was obtained from a woman aged 25 to 39 with Graves disease.

This clonotype was detected ten times or more. The genes are TRBV28 and TRBJ1-1; tentative D call: TRBD1 (6 bases). The CDR3 has 16 residues. The germline gives CDR1 MDHEN, CDR2 SYDVKM. Trimming took off 9 bases at V and 4 bases at J, with 24 bases between the two ends. CDR3 in amino acids: CASYKGGAWGRTEAFF. In DNA, the CDR3 is TGTGCCAGTTACAAGGGGGGCGCGTGGGGACGCACTGAAGCTTTCTTT.

This clonotype appeared a few times. V is TRBV27 and J is TRBJ2-7; D is perhaps TRBD1 or TRBD2 (5 bases each). V was cut by 10 bases and J by 0 bases, with 13 bases left in between. The CDR3 covers 13 residues. CDR1 is MNHEY and CDR2 is SMNVEV in the germline V gene (reference sequence). The CDR3 loop is CATSPGTSYEQYF. The CDR3 DNA reads as TGTGCCACCTCACCCGGGACCTCCTACGAGCAGTACTTC.

The chain recombines TRBV6-1 with TRBJ1-1, with 9 bases that match TRBD1. Germline lookup yields CDR1 MNHNS and CDR2 SASEGT. The CDR3 has 14 amino acids. Trimming at V came to 4 bases and at J to 4 bases, leaving 4 bases not matched to a gene. CDR3 sequence: CASSVGQGTTEAFF. Written as DNA, the CDR3 is TGTGCCAGCAGTGTGGGACAGGGTACCACTGAAGCTTTCTTT.

In this sample, this clonotype turned up many times. The rearrangement uses TRBV13 and TRBJ1-6, with D perhaps matching TRBD1 (5 bases). The CDR3 has 15 residues. With 0 bases removed from V and 9 bases from J, the gap between germline ends came to 12 bases. Looked up from germline, CDR1 is PRHDT and CDR2 is FYEKMQ (reference sequence). This CDR3 is CASSLGGGLGSPLHF. CDR3 DNA: TGTGCCAGCAGCTTAGGGGGGGGTCTCGGTTCACCCCTCCACTTT.

V usage is TRBV6-1 and J usage is TRBJ2-5; D is unresolved. This CDR3 region has 11 residues. Between the trimmed V and J ends, which lost 7 bases and 3 bases, there was a span of 6 bases. Germline values: CDR1 MNHNS, CDR2 SASEGT. In DNA form, the CDR3 reads TGTGCCAGCACAGTGAAAGAGACCCAGTACTTC. Its protein is CASTVKETQYF.

The rearrangement uses TRBV5-1 and TRBJ1-6; 7 bases align to TRBD1. CDR1 is SGHRS, CDR2 YFSETQ, per germline. This CDR3 is built from 14 residues. Trimming removed 6 bases from V and 7 bases from J; junction bases left unmatched: 7. For the CDR3, the DNA is TGCGCCAGCACTCAGGGGGTTGGGAATTCACCCCTCCACTTT. Its translation is CASTQGVGNSPLHF.

This clonotype was seen at least ten times. The genes are TRBV3-1 and TRBJ2-7; D is unresolved. The V and J ends lost 1 base and 4 bases respectively, with 5 bases between them. The CDR3 runs 12 residues. The germline V gene encodes CDR1 LGHDT and CDR2 YNNKEL (reference sequence). CDR3: CASSQVHYEQYF. CDR3 DNA sequence: TGTGCCAGCAGCCAAGTACATTACGAGCAGTACTTC.

The chain joins TRBV12-3 or TRBV12-4 to TRBJ2-4; 7 bases align to TRBD2. The ends lost 5 bases at V and 0 bases at J; junction bases unmatched: 4. This CDR3 is 15 amino acids long. The CDR3 DNA follows: TGTGCCAGCAGTCGCGGGGGTTTAGCCAAAAACATTCAGTACTTC. Residues: CASSRGGLAKNIQYF.

This clonotype was recorded many times. This sequence joins TRBV10-3 and TRBJ2-7; D is perhaps TRBD1 (5 bases). Germline V gene sequence: CDR1 ENHRY, CDR2 SYGVKD. V was cut by 8 bases and J by 3 bases, with 14 bases left in between. This CDR3 has 13 amino acids. CDR3 sequence: CAIPREGDYEQYF. As DNA, the CDR3 is TGTGCCATCCCCAGGGAAGGGGACTACGAGCAGTACTTC.

This clonotype has at least ten counts. The chain has TRBV6-9 and TRBJ2-7, with 8 bases that match TRBD2. The CDR3 is 16 residues long. Germline CDR1 and CDR2: MNHGY and SVAAGI. V was clipped by 3 bases and J by 4 bases; unmatched bases: 11. CDR3 nucleotide sequence: TGTGCCAGCAGTTACTCGAAAAGGACTAGCTTATACGAGCAGTACTTC. Protein: CASSYSKRTSLYEQYF.

This rearrangement joins TRBV20-1 to TRBJ1-4; 7 nucleotides match TRBD1. J gave up 7 bases and V 6 bases, and 8 bases lay outside the gene matches. Germline lookup yields CDR1 DFQATT and CDR2 SNEGSKA (reference sequence). The CDR3 spans 13 residues. CDR3 amino acids: CSATDRESEKLFF. The CDR3, as DNA: TGCAGTGCCACCGACAGGGAAAGTGAAAAACTGTTTTTT.

In this sample, this clonotype turned up many times. The V gene is TRBV28, the J gene TRBJ1-1; D gene uncertain. Germline V lookup: CDR1 MDHEN, CDR2 SYDVKM. The CDR3 contains 13 residues. Between the trimmed V and J ends, which lost 7 bases and 0 bases, there was a span of 9 bases. The CDR3 protein is CASTSGVNTEAFF. The CDR3 DNA reads as TGTGCCAGCACCAGCGGAGTGAACACTGAAGCTTTCTTT. The variable domain in full, completed from reference TRBV28 and TRBJ1-1, reads DVKVTQSSRYLVKRTGEKVFLECVQDMDHENMFWYRQDPGLGLRLIYFSYDVKMKEKGDIPEGYSVSREKKERFSLILESASTNQTSMYLCASTSGVNTEAFFGQGTRLTVV.

Ten or more counts support this clonotype. V and J are TRBV10-1 and TRBJ1-2; D unresolved. The CDR3 loop spans 13 amino acids. The ends were cut back, 4 bases at V and 4 bases at J, with 10 bases in the middle. Per the germline V gene, CDR1 is WNHNN and CDR2 is SYGVQD (reference sequence). CDR3: CASSAMASYGYTF. In nucleotides, the CDR3 is TGCGCCAGCAGTGCAATGGCGAGCTATGGCTACACCTTC.

This clonotype came up many times. The V call is TRBV11-3, the J call TRBJ2-1, with TRBD2 matching 13 bases. V lost 5 bases, J lost 4 bases, and 14 bases stayed unmatched. This CDR3 is 19 amino acids long. Germline CDR1 reads SGHNT; CDR2 reads YENEEA. The CDR3 spells CASSQLAGGPGGVYNEQFF. CDR3 in DNA: TGTGCCAGCAGCCAACTAGCGGGAGGGCCGGGGGGGGTGTACAATGAGCAGTTCTTC.

At least ten counts were recorded for this clonotype. The CDR3 protein is CASSWTDTEAFF. DNA of the CDR3: TGTGCCAGCAGCTGGACAGACACTGAAGCTTTCTTT. The rearrangement joins TRBV3-1 to TRBJ1-1; TRBD1 is a possible D gene (6 bases). The CDR3 has 12 amino acids. Germline assignment: CDR1 LGHDT and CDR2 YNNKEL (reference sequence). Between the trimmed V and J ends, which lost 5 bases and 3 bases, there was a span of 7 bases.

This rearrangement joins TRBV5-1 to TRBJ1-6; D remains unclear. Germline CDR1 is SGHRS and CDR2 is YFSETQ. The CDR3 has 13 amino acids. Trimming removed 3 bases from V and 7 bases from J, with 8 bases in between. The CDR3 nucleotides are TGCGCCAGCAGCTCGCTGTCCAATTCACCCCTCCACTTT. Protein: CASSSLSNSPLHF.

This clonotype has only a few counts. The J gene is TRBJ1-2, the V gene TRBV7-9; D not resolved. Looked up from germline, CDR1 is SEHNR and CDR2 is FQNEAQ (reference sequence). Trimming stripped 6 bases from V and 8 bases from J, with 19 bases between. There are 14 residues in the CDR3. CDR3 amino acids: CASSSDQPGEGYTF. CDR3 sequence (DNA): TGTGCCAGCAGTTCAGATCAGCCTGGAGAAGGCTACACCTTC. Full variable domain (remainder filled in from reference TRBV7-9 and TRBJ1-2): DTGVSQNPRHKITKRGQNVTFRCDPISEHNRLYWYRQTLGQGPEFLTYFQNEAQLEKSRLLSDRFSAERPKGSFSTLEIQRTEQGDSAMYLCASSSDQPGEGYTFGSGTRLTVV.

On this clonotype itself: A read error is possible here, since a much larger clone lies one base away. The V gene is TRBV5-1, the J gene TRBJ2-3, with D perhaps TRBD2 (6 bases). CDR1 and CDR2 from the germline V gene are SGHRS and YFSETQ. This CDR3 has 14 residues. The CDR3 nucleotides are TGCACCAGCAGCACAAGCGGGAGCACAGATACGCAGTATTTT. Its protein is CTSSTSGSTDTQYF.

This clonotype came up many times. V and J are TRBV18 and TRBJ2-3; TRBD2 might be the D (6 bases). CDR1 and CDR2 (germline): KGHSH, LQKENI. The CDR3 spans 16 residues. Trimming pared 8 bases from V and 0 bases from J, leaving 18 bases between. In DNA, the CDR3 is TGTGCCAGCAGCCCCGGGTTAGCGGCTAGCACAGATACGCAGTATTTT. Amino acid sequence: CASSPGLAASTDTQYF.

V gene TRBV5-4 combines with J gene TRBJ2-1; the D gene is possibly TRBD2 (5 bases). The V and J ends lost 2 bases and 7 bases respectively, with 13 bases between them. Germline-derived CDR1 and CDR2 are SGHNT and YYREEE (reference sequence). The CDR3 totals 14 residues. This CDR3 is CASSFIGKGNEQFF. The CDR3 coding sequence is TGTGCCAGCAGCTTTATCGGGAAGGGAAATGAGCAGTTCTTC.

The chain recombines TRBV4-2 with TRBJ2-2, with D maybe TRBD1 (6 bases). Germline values: CDR1 LGHNA, CDR2 YNFKEQ. The length of the CDR3 is 13 residues. V lost 6 bases and J lost 8, with 13 bases in between. DNA of the CDR3: TGTGCCAGCAGGAAGGTGGGGGCTGGGGAGCTGTTTTTT. It codes for CASRKVGAGELFF.

In its sample, this clonotype was seen many times. J is TRBJ1-2 and V is TRBV28; D gene unclear. This CDR3 region has 12 residues. Germline-derived CDR1 and CDR2 are MDHEN and SYDVKM. V dropped 2 bases and J dropped 8 bases, with 9 bases sitting between them. The CDR3 nucleotides are TGTGCCAGCAGTTTAGAATACGGAGGCTACACCTTC. This codes for CASSLEYGGYTF.